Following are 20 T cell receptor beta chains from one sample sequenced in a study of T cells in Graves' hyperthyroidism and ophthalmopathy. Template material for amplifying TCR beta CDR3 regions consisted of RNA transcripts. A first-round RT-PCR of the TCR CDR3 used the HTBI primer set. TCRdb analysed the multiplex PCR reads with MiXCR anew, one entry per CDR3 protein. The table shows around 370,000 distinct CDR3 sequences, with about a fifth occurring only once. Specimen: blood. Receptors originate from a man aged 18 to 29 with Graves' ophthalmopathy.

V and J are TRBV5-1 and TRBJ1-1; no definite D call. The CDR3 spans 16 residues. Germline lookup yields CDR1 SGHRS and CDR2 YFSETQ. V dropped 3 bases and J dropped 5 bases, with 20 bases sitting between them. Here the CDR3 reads CASSWSSTGPQTEAFF. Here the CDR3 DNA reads TGCGCCAGCAGCTGGAGCAGTACCGGGCCCCAAACTGAAGCTTTCTTT.

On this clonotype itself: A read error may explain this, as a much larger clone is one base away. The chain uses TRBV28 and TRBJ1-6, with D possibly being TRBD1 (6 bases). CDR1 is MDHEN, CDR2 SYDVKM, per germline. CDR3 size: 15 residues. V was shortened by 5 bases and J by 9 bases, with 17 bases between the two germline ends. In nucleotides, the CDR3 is TGTGCCAGCAGTGACCCGCAGGTCAGGGGTTCACCCCTCCACTTT. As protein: CASSDPQVRGSPLHF.

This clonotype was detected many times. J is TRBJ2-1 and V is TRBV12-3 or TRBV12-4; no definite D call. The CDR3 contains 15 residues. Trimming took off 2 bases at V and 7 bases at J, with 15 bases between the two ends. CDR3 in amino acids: CASSLSIRHRNEQFF. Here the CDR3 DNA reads TGTGCCAGCAGTTTATCAATCCGGCATCGGAATGAGCAGTTCTTC.

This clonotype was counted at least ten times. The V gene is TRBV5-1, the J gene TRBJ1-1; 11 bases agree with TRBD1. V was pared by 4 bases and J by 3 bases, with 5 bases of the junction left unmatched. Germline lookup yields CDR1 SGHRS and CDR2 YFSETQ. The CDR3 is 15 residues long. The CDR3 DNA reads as TGCGCCAGCAGCGAGGTGGGACAGGGGGACACTGAAGCTTTCTTT. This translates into CASSEVGQGDTEAFF.

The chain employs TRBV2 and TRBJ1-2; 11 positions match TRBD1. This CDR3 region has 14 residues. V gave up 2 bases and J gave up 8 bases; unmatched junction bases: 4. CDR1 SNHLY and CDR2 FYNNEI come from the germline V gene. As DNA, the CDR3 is TGTGCCAGCAGTGAACGGACAGGGGGCAAGGGCTACACCTTC. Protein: CASSERTGGKGYTF.

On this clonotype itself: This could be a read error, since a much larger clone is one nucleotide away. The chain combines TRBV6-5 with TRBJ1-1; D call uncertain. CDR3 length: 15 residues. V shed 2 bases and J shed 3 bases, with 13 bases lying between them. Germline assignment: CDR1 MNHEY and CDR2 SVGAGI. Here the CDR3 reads CASSYEGGVDTEAFF. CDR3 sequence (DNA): TGTGCCAGCAGTTACGAGGGCGGGGTGGACACTGAAGCTTTCTTT.

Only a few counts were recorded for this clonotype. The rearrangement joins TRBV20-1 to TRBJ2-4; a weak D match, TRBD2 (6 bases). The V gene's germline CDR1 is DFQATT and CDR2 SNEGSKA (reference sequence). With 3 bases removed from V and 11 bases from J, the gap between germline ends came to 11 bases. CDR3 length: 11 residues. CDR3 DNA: TGCAGTGCTAGCCTGGGGGGAGTTCAGTACTTC. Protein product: CSASLGGVQYF.

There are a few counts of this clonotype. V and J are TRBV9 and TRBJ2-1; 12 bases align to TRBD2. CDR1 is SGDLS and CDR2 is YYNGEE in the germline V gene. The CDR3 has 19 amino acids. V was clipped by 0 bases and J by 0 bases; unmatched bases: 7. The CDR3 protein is CASSVGLAGGSSSYNEQFF. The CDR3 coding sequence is TGTGCCAGCAGCGTAGGGCTAGCGGGGGGGTCAAGCTCCTACAATGAGCAGTTCTTC.

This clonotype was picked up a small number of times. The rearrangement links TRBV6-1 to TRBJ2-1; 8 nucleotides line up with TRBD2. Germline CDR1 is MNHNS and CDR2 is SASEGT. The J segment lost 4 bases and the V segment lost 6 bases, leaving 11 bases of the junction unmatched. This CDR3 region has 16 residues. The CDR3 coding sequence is TGTGCCAGCAGCGTCGACGGGGGGGGTATTTACAATGAGCAGTTCTTC. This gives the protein CASSVDGGGIYNEQFF.

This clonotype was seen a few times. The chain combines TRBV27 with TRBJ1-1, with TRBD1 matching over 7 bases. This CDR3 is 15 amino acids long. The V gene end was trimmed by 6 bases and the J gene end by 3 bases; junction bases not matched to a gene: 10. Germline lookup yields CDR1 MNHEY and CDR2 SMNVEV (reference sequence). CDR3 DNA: TGTGCCAGCAGAAACCGGGACAGTTTCTACACTGAAGCTTTCTTT. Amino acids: CASRNRDSFYTEAFF.

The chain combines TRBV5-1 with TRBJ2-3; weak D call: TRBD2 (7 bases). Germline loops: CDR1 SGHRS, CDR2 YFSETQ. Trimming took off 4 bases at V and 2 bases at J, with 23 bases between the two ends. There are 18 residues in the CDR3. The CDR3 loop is CASSVGPGGRTLTDTQYF. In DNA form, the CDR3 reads TGCGCCAGCAGCGTGGGGCCGGGGGGCCGGACCCTCACAGATACGCAGTATTTT.

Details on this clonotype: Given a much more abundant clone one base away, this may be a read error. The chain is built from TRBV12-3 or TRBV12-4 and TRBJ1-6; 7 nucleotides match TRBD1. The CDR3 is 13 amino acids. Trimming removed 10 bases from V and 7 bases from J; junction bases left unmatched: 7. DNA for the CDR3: TGTGCCAACACCCAGACAGGGAATTCACCCCTCCACTTT. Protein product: CANTQTGNSPLHF.

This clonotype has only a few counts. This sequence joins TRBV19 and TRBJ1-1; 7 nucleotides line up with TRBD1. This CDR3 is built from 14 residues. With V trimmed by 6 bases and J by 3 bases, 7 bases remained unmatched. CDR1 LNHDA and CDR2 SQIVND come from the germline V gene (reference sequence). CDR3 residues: CASSDRAAYTEAFF. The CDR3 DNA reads TGTGCCAGTAGCGACAGGGCGGCATACACTGAAGCTTTCTTT.

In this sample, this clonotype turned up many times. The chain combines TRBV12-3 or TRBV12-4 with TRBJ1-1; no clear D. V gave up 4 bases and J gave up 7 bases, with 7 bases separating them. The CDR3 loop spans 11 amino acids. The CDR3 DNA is TGTGCCAGCAGTTATGGCGGTGAAGCTTTCTTT. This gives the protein CASSYGGEAFF.

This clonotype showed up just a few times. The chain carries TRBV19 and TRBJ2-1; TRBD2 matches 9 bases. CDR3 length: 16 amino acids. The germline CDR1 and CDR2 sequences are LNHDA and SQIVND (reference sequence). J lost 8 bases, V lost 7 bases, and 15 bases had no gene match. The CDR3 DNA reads TGTGCCAGTACCGAAACGGCGGGGGGGCCGGTGTATGAGCAGTTCTTC. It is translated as CASTETAGGPVYEQFF.

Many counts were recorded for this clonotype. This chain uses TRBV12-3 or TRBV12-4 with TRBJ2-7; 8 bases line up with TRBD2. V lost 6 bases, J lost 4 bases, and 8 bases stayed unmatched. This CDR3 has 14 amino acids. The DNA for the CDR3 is TGTGCCAGCAGCCGAACCGGGACTAGTTACGAGCAGTACTTC. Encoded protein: CASSRTGTSYEQYF.

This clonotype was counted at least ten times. CDR3 coding DNA: TGTGCCACCAGCACAGACAGGGGGCCCCACGAGCAGTACTTC. The encoded protein is CATSTDRGPHEQYF. This sequence joins TRBV15 and TRBJ2-7; TRBD1 matches 10 bases. The CDR3 runs 14 residues. The V gene's germline CDR1 is LNHNV and CDR2 YYDKDF (reference sequence). The V and J ends lost 4 bases and 5 bases, in that order; junction bases with no gene match: 5.

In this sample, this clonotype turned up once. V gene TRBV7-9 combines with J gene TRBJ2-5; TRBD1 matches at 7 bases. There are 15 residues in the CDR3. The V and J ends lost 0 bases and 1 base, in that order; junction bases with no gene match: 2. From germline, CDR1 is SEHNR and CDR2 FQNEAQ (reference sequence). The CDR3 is CASSLAQGVQETQYF. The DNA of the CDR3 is TGTGCCAGCAGCTTAGCGCAGGGGGTCCAAGAGACCCAGTACTTC.

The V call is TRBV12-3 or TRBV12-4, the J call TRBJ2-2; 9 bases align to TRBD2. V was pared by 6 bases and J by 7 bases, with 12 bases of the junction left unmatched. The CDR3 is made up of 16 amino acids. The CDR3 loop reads CASSVAAGGLSGELFF. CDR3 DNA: TGTGCCAGCAGCGTCGCGGCGGGGGGGCTTAGCGGGGAGCTGTTTTTT.

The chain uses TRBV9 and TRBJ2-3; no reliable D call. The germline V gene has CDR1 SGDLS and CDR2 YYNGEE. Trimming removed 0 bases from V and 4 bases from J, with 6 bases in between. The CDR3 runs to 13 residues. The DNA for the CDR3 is TGTGCCAGCAGCGTAGCAATGGCAGATACGCAGTATTTT. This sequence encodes CASSVAMADTQYF.